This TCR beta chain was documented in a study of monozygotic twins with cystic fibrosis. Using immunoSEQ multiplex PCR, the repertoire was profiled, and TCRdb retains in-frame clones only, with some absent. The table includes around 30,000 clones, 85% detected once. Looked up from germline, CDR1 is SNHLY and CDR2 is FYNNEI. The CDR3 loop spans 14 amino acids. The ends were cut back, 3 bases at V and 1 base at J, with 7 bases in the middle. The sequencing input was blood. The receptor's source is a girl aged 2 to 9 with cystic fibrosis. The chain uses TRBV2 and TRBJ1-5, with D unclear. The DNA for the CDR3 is TGTGCCAGCAGTGATAGGGTAAGCAATCAGCCCCAGCATTTT. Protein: CASSDRVSNQPQHF.